This T cell receptor (beta chain) was captured in a study of T cell repertoires in cytomegalovirus infection. In the study overall: From public TCR beta signatures came an indication of both CMV infection and matching HLA type. Study-level results: HLA-C-restricted CMV-specific TCR beta clonotypes were dominant in the ex vivo response.

CDR3 size: 16 residues. With V trimmed by 4 bases and J by 3 bases, 10 bases remained unmatched. CDR1 and CDR2 (germline): LGHNT, FRNRAP. Each CDR3 protein is one row after TCRdb ran MiXCR on the reads. Of 200,000 or so distinct CDR3 sequences listed, 35% to 45% are singletons. Comment on this clonotype: No antigen is known for it.

The rearrangement uses TRBV12-5 and TRBJ2-7; 9 bases map to TRBD1. The TCR was taken from a human donor in good health (CMV status not recorded). Some clones in this sample may be carry-over from other donors' samples. The specimen was CD8+ T cells from cultured PBMCs, collected from culture after CMV antigen stimulation. Here the CDR3 DNA reads TGTGCTAGTGGTTCGGCCGGGACAGGGTATAACTACGAGCAGTACTTC. This gives the protein CASGSAGTGYNYEQYF.